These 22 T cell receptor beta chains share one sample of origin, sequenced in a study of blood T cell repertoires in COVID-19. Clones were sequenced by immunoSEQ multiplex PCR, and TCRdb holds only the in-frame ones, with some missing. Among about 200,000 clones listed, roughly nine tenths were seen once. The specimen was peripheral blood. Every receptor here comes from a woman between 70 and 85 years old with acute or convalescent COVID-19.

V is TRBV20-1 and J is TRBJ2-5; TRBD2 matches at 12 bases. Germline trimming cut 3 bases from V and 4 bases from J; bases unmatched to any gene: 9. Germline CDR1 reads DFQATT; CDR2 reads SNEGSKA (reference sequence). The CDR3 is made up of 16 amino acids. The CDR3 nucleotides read TGCAGTGCTAGTAAGGCTAGCGGGGGGGCTTCAGAGACCCAGTACTTC. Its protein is CSASKASGGASETQYF.

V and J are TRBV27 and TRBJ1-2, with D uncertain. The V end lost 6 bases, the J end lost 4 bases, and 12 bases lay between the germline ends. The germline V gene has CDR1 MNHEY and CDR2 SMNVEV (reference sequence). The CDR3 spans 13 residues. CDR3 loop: CASSPAAVYGYTF. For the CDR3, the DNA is TGTGCCAGCAGCCCCGCCGCAGTCTATGGCTACACCTTC.

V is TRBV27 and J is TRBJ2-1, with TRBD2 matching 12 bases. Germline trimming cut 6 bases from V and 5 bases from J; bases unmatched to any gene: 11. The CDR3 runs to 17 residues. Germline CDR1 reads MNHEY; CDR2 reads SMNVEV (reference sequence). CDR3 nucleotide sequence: TGTGCCAGCAGACTTACGTCCGGGACTAGCGGGCACAATGAGCAGTTCTTC. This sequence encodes CASRLTSGTSGHNEQFF.

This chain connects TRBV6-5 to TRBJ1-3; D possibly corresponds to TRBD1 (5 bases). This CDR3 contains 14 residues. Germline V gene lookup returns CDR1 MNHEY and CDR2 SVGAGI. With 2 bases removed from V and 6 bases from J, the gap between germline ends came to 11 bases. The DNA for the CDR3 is TGTGCCAGCAGTTACGGGGCCAAAGTAAACACCATATATTTT. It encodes CASSYGAKVNTIYF.

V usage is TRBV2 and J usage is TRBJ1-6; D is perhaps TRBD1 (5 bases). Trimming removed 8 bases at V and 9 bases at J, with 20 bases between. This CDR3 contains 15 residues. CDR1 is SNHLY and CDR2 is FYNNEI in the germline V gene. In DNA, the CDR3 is TGTGCCAGCCGCCGTGTAACAGGCGGGGGTTCACCCCTCCACTTT. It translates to CASRRVTGGGSPLHF.

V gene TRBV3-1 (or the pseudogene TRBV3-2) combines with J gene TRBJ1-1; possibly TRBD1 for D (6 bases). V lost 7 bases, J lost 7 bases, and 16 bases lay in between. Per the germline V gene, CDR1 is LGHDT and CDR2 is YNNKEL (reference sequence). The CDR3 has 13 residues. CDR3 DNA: TGTGCCAGCACCCGCATGGGGGCAGATGAAGCTTTCTTT. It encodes CASTRMGADEAFF.

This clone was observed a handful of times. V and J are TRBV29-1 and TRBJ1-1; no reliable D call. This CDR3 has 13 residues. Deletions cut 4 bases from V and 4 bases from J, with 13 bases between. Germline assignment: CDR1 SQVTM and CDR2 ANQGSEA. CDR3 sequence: CSVGRPAATEAFF. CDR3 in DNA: TGCAGCGTTGGTCGCCCTGCGGCCACTGAAGCTTTCTTT.

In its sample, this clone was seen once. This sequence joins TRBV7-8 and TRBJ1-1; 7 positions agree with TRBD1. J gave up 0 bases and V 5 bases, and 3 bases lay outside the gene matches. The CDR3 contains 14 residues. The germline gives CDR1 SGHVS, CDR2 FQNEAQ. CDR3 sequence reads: CASSMGQMNTEAFF. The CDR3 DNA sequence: TGTGCCAGCAGCATGGGACAGATGAACACTGAAGCTTTCTTT.

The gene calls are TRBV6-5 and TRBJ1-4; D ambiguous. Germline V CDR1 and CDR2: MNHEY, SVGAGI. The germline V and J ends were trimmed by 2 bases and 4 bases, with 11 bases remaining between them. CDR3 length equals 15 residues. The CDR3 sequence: CASSYVASFNEKLFF. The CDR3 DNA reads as TGTGCCAGCAGTTACGTTGCGTCTTTTAATGAAAAACTGTTTTTT.

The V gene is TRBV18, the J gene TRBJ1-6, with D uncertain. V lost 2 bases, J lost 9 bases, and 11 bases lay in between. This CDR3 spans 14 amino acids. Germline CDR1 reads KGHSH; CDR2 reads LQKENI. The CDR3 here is CASSPNSEGSPLHF. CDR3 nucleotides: TGTGCCAGCTCACCAAACTCTGAGGGTTCACCCCTCCACTTT.

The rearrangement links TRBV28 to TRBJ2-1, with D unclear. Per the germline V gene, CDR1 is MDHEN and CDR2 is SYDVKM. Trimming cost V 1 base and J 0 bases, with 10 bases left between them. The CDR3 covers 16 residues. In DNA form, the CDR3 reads TGTGCCAGCAGTTTATCACGCGTAAGCTCCTACAATGAGCAGTTCTTC. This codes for CASSLSRVSSYNEQFF.

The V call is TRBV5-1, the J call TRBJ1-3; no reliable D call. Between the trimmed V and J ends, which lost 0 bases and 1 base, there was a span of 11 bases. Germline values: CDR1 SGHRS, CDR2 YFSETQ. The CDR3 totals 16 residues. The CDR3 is CASSLGPPSSGNTIYF. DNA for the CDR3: TGCGCCAGCAGCTTGGGGCCCCCCAGTTCTGGAAACACCATATATTTT.

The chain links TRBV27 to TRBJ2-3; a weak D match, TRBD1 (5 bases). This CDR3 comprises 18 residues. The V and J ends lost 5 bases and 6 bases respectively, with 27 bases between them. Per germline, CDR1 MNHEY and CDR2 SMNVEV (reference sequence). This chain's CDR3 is CASSPRLLPVKRGDTQYF. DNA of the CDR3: TGTGCCAGCAGTCCGCGCCTTCTTCCGGTCAAAAGGGGCGATACGCAGTATTTT.

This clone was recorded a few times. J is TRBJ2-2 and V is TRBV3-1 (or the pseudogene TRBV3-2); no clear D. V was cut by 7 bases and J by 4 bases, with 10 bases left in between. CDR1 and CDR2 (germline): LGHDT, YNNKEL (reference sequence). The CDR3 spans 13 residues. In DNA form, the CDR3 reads TGTGCCAGCAACCCGTCGCGCACCGGGGAGCTGTTTTTT. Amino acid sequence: CASNPSRTGELFF.

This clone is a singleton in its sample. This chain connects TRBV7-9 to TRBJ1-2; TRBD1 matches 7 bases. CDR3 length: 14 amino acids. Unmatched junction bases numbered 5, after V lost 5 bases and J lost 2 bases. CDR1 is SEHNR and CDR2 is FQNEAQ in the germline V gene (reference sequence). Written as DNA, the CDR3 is TGTGCCAGCAGCCGTGACAGGGCGAACTATGGCTACACCTTC. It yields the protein CASSRDRANYGYTF.

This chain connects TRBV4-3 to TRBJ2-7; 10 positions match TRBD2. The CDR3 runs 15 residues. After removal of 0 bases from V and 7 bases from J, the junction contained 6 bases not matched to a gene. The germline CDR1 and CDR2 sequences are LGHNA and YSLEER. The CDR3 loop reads CASSQDPSGSWEQYF. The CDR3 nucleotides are TGCGCCAGCAGCCAAGATCCTAGCGGGAGTTGGGAGCAGTACTTC.

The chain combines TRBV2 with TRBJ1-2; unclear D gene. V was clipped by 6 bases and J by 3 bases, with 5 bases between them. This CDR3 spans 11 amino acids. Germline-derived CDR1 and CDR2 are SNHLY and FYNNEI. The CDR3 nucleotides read TGTGCCAGCAGACAGTACTATGGCTACACCTTC. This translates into CASRQYYGYTF.

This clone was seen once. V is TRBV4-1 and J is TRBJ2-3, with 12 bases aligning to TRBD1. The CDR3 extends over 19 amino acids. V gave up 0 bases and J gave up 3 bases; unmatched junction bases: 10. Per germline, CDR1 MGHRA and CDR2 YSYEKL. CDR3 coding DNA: TGCGCCAGCAGCCAAGATTCGGCCGGGACAGGGGGCTGGACAGATACGCAGTATTTT. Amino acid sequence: CASSQDSAGTGGWTDTQYF.

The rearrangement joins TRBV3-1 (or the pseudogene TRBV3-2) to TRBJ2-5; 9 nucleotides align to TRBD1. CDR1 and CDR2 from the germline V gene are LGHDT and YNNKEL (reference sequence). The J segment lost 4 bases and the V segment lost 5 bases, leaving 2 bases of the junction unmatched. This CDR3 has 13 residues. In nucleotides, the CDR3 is TGTGCCAGCAGCGTACAGGGGGCAGAGACCCAGTACTTC. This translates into CASSVQGAETQYF.

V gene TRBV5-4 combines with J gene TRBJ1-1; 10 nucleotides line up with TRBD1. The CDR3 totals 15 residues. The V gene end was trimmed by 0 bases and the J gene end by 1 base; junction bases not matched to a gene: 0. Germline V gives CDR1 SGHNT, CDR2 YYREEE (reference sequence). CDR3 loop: CASSLGTGGNTEAFF. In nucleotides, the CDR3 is TGTGCCAGCAGCTTGGGGACAGGGGGGAACACTGAAGCTTTCTTT.

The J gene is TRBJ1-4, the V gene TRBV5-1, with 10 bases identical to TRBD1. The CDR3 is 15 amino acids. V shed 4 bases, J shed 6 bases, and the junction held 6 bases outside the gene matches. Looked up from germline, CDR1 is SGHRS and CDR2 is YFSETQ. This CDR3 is CASSPGTGAHEKLFF. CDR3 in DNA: TGCGCCAGCAGCCCCGGGACAGGGGCCCATGAAAAACTGTTTTTT.

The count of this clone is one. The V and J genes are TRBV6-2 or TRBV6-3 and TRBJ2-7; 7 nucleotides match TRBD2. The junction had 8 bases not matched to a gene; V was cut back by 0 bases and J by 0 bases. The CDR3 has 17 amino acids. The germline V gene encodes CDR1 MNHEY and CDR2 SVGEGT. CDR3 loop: CASSYSTNGRTSYEQYF. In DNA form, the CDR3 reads TGTGCCAGCAGTTACTCGACCAACGGGAGGACCTCCTACGAGCAGTACTTC.